These 20 T cell receptor beta chains came from one sample sequenced in a study of control samples from healthy donors and cancer patients. The protocol was immunoSEQ multiplex PCR, while the TCRdb copy is restricted to in-frame clones and leaves out a portion. The data show around 130,000 clones, approximately 91% seen once. The sequencing input was blood. The receptor source for this set is a man in his fifties in good health.

The chain carries TRBV6-5 and TRBJ2-3; D might be TRBD2 (5 bases). The CDR3 covers 14 residues. Germline CDR1 MNHEY, CDR2 SVGAGI. The germline V and J ends were trimmed by 6 bases and 3 bases, with 13 bases remaining between them. The CDR3 reads CASRAGFLTDTQYF. The DNA of the CDR3 is TGTGCCAGCAGGGCGGGTTTTTTGACAGATACGCAGTATTTT.

The chain is built from TRBV6-5 and TRBJ2-1; 8 bases are a match to TRBD2. V dropped 5 bases and J dropped 5; count of bases not matched to a gene: 8. The CDR3 totals 15 residues. Germline V gene data show CDR1 as MNHEY and CDR2 as SVGAGI. The CDR3 region has the DNA TGTGCCAGCAGTAAACGGGGGGGCTATAACAATGAGCAGTTCTTC. Translation: CASSKRGGYNNEQFF.

The J gene is TRBJ2-4, the V gene TRBV11-3; no reliable D call. Per germline, CDR1 SGHNT and CDR2 YENEEA. Trimming stripped 4 bases from V and 3 bases from J, with 16 bases between. The CDR3 has 16 residues. The CDR3 is CASSSKGGNFKNIQYF. CDR3 nucleotide sequence: TGTGCCAGCAGCTCGAAGGGCGGCAACTTCAAAAACATTCAGTACTTC.

The rearrangement joins TRBV5-4 to TRBJ1-2; 9 nucleotides align to TRBD1. The V and J ends lost 4 bases and 4 bases, in that order; junction bases with no gene match: 8. Germline V CDR1 and CDR2: SGHNT, YYREEE (reference sequence). The CDR3 loop spans 15 amino acids. The CDR3 DNA reads as TGTGCCAGCAGCCCGAGGACAGGGGATCTCTATGGCTACACCTTC. Its protein product is CASSPRTGDLYGYTF. Full variable domain (remainder filled in from reference TRBV5-4 and TRBJ1-2): ETGVTQSPTHLIKTRGQQVTLRCSSQSGHNTVSWYQQALGQGPQFIFQYYREEENGRGNFPPRFSGLQFPNYSSELNVNALELDDSALYLCASSPRTGDLYGYTFGSGTRLTVV.

The J gene is TRBJ2-7, the V gene TRBV3-1 (or the pseudogene TRBV3-2), with D uncertain. CDR3 length: 17 residues. In germline, CDR1 is LGHDT, CDR2 YNNKEL (reference sequence). V dropped 0 bases and J dropped 0 bases, with 15 bases sitting between them. The CDR3 sequence: CASSQESLPRSSYEQYF. CDR3 DNA: TGTGCCAGCAGCCAAGAAAGCCTCCCAAGAAGCTCCTACGAGCAGTACTTC.

The chain employs TRBV10-1 and TRBJ2-6; D is perhaps TRBD2 (7 bases). This CDR3 spans 18 amino acids. Germline V gene lookup returns CDR1 WNHNN and CDR2 SYGVQD (reference sequence). The ends were cut back, 3 bases at V and 0 bases at J, with 15 bases in the middle. CDR3 sequence (DNA): TGCGCCAGCAGTGATTCCGCGGGGGCCCGCTCTGGGGCCAACGTCCTGACTTTC. This sequence encodes CASSDSAGARSGANVLTF.

This chain links TRBV15 with TRBJ1-2; D is undetermined. This CDR3 has 14 residues. From germline, CDR1 is LNHNV and CDR2 YYDKDF (reference sequence). V lost 3 bases and J lost 6, with 14 bases in between. The CDR3 sequence is CATSSTFGLDGYTF. The CDR3 bases are TGTGCCACCAGCAGCACTTTTGGGCTGGATGGCTACACCTTC.

The chain carries TRBV30 and TRBJ2-4; TRBD2 matches 9 bases. The CDR3 is 14 residues long. Germline assignment: CDR1 GTSNPN and CDR2 SVGIG (reference sequence). Unmatched junction bases numbered 5, after V lost 3 bases and J lost 5 bases. Here the CDR3 reads CAWRRVAGENIQYF. The CDR3 bases are TGTGCCTGGAGGAGGGTAGCGGGGGAAAACATTCAGTACTTC.

The chain recombines TRBV6-2 or TRBV6-3 with TRBJ2-7; 7 bases are shared with TRBD1. This CDR3 region has 14 residues. Trimming cost V 0 bases and J 3 bases; bases outside gene matches: 2. Germline V gene lookup returns CDR1 MNHEY and CDR2 SVGEGT. CDR3 DNA: TGTGCCAGCAGTTACTCGACAGGGAACTACGAGCAGTACTTC. Protein product: CASSYSTGNYEQYF.

The gene calls are TRBV28 and TRBJ1-4; D is undetermined. Trimming took 5 bases from V and 7 from J, leaving 17 bases between them. The CDR3 extends over 15 amino acids. Germline-derived CDR1 and CDR2 are MDHEN and SYDVKM. In nucleotides, the CDR3 is TGTGCCAGCAGTACCCCGTTTGGGGAGAGTGAAAAACTGTTTTTT. Its translation is CASSTPFGESEKLFF. The full variable domain, with the rest looked up from reference TRBV28 and TRBJ1-4, is DVKVTQSSRYLVKRTGEKVFLECVQDMDHENMFWYRQDPGLGLRLIYFSYDVKMKEKGDIPEGYSVSREKKERFSLILESASTNQTSMYLCASSTPFGESEKLFFGSGTQLSVL.

The chain has TRBV28 and TRBJ2-5, with D uncertain. The CDR3 consists of 14 residues. V was cut by 3 bases and J by 4 bases, with 12 bases left in between. The germline CDR1 and CDR2 sequences are MDHEN and SYDVKM. The CDR3 reads CASSFSDWLETQYF. As DNA, the CDR3 is TGTGCCAGCAGTTTTTCTGACTGGTTAGAGACCCAGTACTTC.

This chain uses TRBV12-5 with TRBJ2-3, with unresolved D. The germline gives CDR1 LGHNT, CDR2 FRNRAP. CDR3 length: 15 residues. Trimming took 6 bases from V and 3 from J, leaving 16 bases between them. CDR3 nucleotide sequence: TGTGCTAGTGGCGGCCGATCGATAAATACAGATACGCAGTATTTT. Its translation is CASGGRSINTDTQYF.

The chain is built from TRBV6-5 and TRBJ1-2; 8 nucleotides agree with TRBD1. V lost 7 bases and J lost 2; bases outside the gene matches: 3. The CDR3 has 13 amino acids. Germline CDR1 MNHEY, CDR2 SVGAGI. The CDR3 is CASIAGGNYGYTF. The CDR3, as DNA: TGTGCCAGCATTGCAGGGGGCAACTATGGCTACACCTTC.

CDR3 loop: CASSLGTRHPDTQYF. CDR3 sequence (DNA): TGTGCCAGCAGCCTTGGGACTAGACATCCAGATACGCAGTATTTT. This chain uses TRBV9 with TRBJ2-3; 8 positions match TRBD2. Germline CDR1 reads SGDLS; CDR2 reads YYNGEE. J was trimmed by 4 bases and V by 4 bases; bases with no gene match: 8. This CDR3 region has 15 residues.

The V and J genes are TRBV4-1 and TRBJ2-3, with D unclear. Per the germline V gene, CDR1 is MGHRA and CDR2 is YSYEKL. Trimming shortened V by 3 bases and J by 2 bases, and 15 bases separated the two germline ends. CDR3 length equals 16 residues. Here the CDR3 DNA reads TGCGCCAGCAGCCAGTCCCCGGGCACATCCACAGATACGCAGTATTTT. Its translation is CASSQSPGTSTDTQYF.

This clone turned up a few times. The chain joins TRBV28 to TRBJ2-1, with TRBD1 as a possible D gene (6 bases). This CDR3 spans 16 amino acids. Germline V gene data show CDR1 as MDHEN and CDR2 as SYDVKM. With 5 bases removed from V and 5 bases from J, the gap between germline ends came to 19 bases. The CDR3 DNA is TGTGCCAGCAGTACGCAACAGGGTAAGGTTAACAATGAGCAGTTCTTC. It yields the protein CASSTQQGKVNNEQFF. The whole variable domain, filled in from reference TRBV28 and TRBJ2-1, reads DVKVTQSSRYLVKRTGEKVFLECVQDMDHENMFWYRQDPGLGLRLIYFSYDVKMKEKGDIPEGYSVSREKKERFSLILESASTNQTSMYLCASSTQQGKVNNEQFFGPGTRLTVL.

In this sample, this clone turned up a few times. This sequence joins TRBV27 and TRBJ1-2; 8 nucleotides align to TRBD1. The CDR3 contains 14 residues. V dropped 4 bases and J dropped 13; count of bases not matched to a gene: 14. Germline assignment: CDR1 MNHEY and CDR2 SMNVEV (reference sequence). CDR3 in DNA: TGTGCCAGCAGTTCCCCACCTCTGACAGGGGCGGGCACCTTC. This gives the protein CASSSPPLTGAGTF.

The chain has TRBV7-6 and TRBJ2-1, with 10 bases identical to TRBD1. The trim removed 5 bases at V and 7 bases at J, leaving 8 bases unmatched. The CDR3 is 15 residues long. In germline, CDR1 is SGHVS, CDR2 FNYEAQ. CDR3 coding DNA: TGTGCCAGCAGCCCCGGGACAGGGGTGGTGAATGAGCAGTTCTTC. Translating it yields CASSPGTGVVNEQFF.

This clone was counted a single time. This chain connects TRBV6-1 to TRBJ2-6; TRBD1 is a possible D gene (6 bases). V lost 6 bases and J lost 1, with 10 bases in between. The CDR3 spans 15 residues. Germline CDR1 MNHNS, CDR2 SASEGT. CDR3 nucleotide sequence: TGTGCCAGCAGAGTCACAGGGTCTGGGGCCAACGTCCTGACTTTC. Its protein product is CASRVTGSGANVLTF.

The rearrangement links TRBV6-5 to TRBJ1-5; D uncertain. The CDR3 spans 13 residues. Germline assignment: CDR1 MNHEY and CDR2 SVGAGI. V dropped 6 bases and J dropped 6 bases, with 12 bases sitting between them. The CDR3 nucleotides read TGTGCCAGCAGAAGTCTCTGGGGTCAGCCCCAGCATTTT. Residues: CASRSLWGQPQHF.